This T cell receptor (beta chain) was identified in a study of T-cell memory formation after mild COVID-19. Study-level information: TCR clustering was largely donor specific.

Findings of the study overall: There was a balanced CD4/CD8 profile in clones contracting day 15 to 85, and later expanders leaned CD4+. Detection of some responders pre-infection suggested pre-existing cross-reactive memory T cells participated.

The CDR3 covers 12 residues. V was pared by 11 bases and J by 0 bases, with 4 bases of the junction left unmatched. Per germline, CDR1 SEHNR and CDR2 FQNEAQ (reference sequence). TCRdb re-called the 5' RACE reads through MiXCR, storing one row per CDR3 protein. The sample includes under 350,000 distinct CDR3 sequences, roughly 17% of them seen just once. In the case of this clonotype: Antigen specificity is unknown.

The sequence was obtained from a man aged 18-30 years who had mild COVID-19 (a few samples of this study predate the infection). Cell type and time point are not known. V gene TRBV7-9 combines with J gene TRBJ2-7; 7 bases align to TRBD2. Sequencing was done on a sample of PBMCs or a T cell subset sorted from them (not recorded which). The CDR3 loop is CAVSGDSYEQYV. CDR3 DNA: TGTGCCGTAAGCGGGGACTCCTACGAGCAGTACGTC.